This paragraph reports one T cell receptor (beta chain). Its antigen remains unidentified. Germline V CDR1 and CDR2: SGHRS, YFSETQ. The CDR3 extends over 14 amino acids. Trimming stripped 4 bases from V and 1 base from J, with 11 bases between. Time point here: peripheral blood 6 weeks after treatment start. This record comes from a study of PD-L1 blockade in urothelial cancer. About the research overall: Patients' histories included 0 to 3 prior chemotherapy regimens. Typically, measured as a median, blood samples had 110,000 to 150,000 T cells. Study results and caveats: Below-median TCR clonality that was measured in pretreatment blood predicted better survival. By 3 weeks, tumor-associated blood clones had expanded more in durable-benefit patients.

Libraries were prepared by immunoSEQ multiplex PCR; TCRdb keeps only in-frame clonotypes and omits some of them. Here the sample spans around 93,000 clones, roughly 85% being singletons. This receptor was identified in a man between 65 and 80 years old with urothelial cancer. Sequences were derived from PBMCs, sampled around atezolizumab (anti-PD-L1) treatment. This chain links TRBV5-1 with TRBJ1-1; D is perhaps TRBD1 (6 bases). CDR3 loop: CASSPGRGNTEAFF. The CDR3 bases are TGCGCCAGCAGCCCCGGCAGGGGGAACACTGAAGCTTTCTTT.